The clone carrying this T cell receptor beta chain was detected only once. The data stem from a study of control samples from healthy donors and cancer patients. Sequencing was performed with immunoSEQ multiplex PCR; in TCRdb, only in-frame clones are kept and a portion is missing. The profile shows 150,000 to 180,000 clones, approximately 94% of them singletons. Germline V gives CDR1 MDHEN, CDR2 SYDVKM. CDR3 length: 15 amino acids. V lost 2 bases to trimming and J lost 9 bases, with 17 bases between them. The gene calls are TRBV28 and TRBJ2-4; D may be TRBD1 (5 bases). This sequence was found in a man in his forties or fifties in good health. Sequencing was performed on blood. The DNA for the CDR3 is TGTGCCAGCAGTTTAAGGGGCCAGGTATCGGGCATTCAGTACTTC. This encodes CASSLRGQVSGIQYF.